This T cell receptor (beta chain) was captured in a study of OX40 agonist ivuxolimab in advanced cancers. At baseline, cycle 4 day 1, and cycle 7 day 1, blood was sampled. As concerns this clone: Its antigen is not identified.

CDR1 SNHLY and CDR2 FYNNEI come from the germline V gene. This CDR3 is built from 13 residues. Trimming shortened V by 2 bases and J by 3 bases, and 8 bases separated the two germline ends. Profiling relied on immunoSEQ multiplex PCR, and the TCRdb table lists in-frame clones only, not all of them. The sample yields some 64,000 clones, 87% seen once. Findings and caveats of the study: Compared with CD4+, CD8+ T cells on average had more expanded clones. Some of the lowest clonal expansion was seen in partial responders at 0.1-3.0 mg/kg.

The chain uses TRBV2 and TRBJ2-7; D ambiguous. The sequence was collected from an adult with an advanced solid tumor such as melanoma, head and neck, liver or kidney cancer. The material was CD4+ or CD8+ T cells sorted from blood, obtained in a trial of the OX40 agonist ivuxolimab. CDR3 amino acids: CASSENAVYEQYF. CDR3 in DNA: TGTGCCAGCAGTGAAAATGCCGTCTACGAGCAGTACTTC.